This TCR beta chain was sequenced in a study of T cells after yellow fever vaccination. The study made its TCR cDNA through 5'RACE template switching. That step introduced a universal primer site along with UMIs. TCRdb recomputed calls from the 5' RACE reads with MiXCR, one row per CDR3 protein. In the table there are hundreds of thousands of distinct CDR3 sequences, around 20% of which are singletons. General study results and limits: The appearance of a small share of clonotypes in both CD4 and CD8 compartments was observed. Repertoires obtained by FACS sorting could include abundant clonotypes that entered as contaminants from the bulk population. Post-booster repertoires again held most primary-vaccination clones (about 95% CD4, about 90% CD8).

This clonotype occurred a few times. Its antigen is not identified. The V segment lost 6 bases and the J segment 4 bases; nucleotides outside the gene matches: 3. Germline CDR1 is SQVTM and CDR2 is ANQGSEA. The CDR3 is made up of 12 amino acids. The sample here was PBMCs, taken before the yellow fever booster vaccination. The chain links TRBV29-1 to TRBJ2-1; 7 nucleotides agree with TRBD1. This clonotype was obtained from a man in his late teens or twenties who received the YFV17D yellow fever vaccine. DNA for the CDR3: TGCAGCGTCGGACAGGAATACAATGAGCAGTTCTTC. This sequence encodes CSVGQEYNEQFF.